This is a list of T cell receptor beta chains from one sample in a study of shared clonotypes between healthy human individuals. Profiled with immunoSEQ multiplex PCR; TCRdb holds only in-frame clones, not every one. The sample lists 400,000 to 550,000 clones; 65% to 80% were seen once. Input material: PBMCs. Receptors originate from a middle-aged woman in good health. Some clones in this sample may be carry-over from other donors' samples. CDR3s include the opening cysteine and the closing phenylalanine or tryptophan. D genes are given only for firm matches. Where a row states a size, it is once, few, many or the class of an expanded clone; other rows omit it.

len: 17
v_gene: TRBV5-1
d_gene: TRBD2
abundance: -
j_gene: TRBJ2-1
CDR3aa: CASSPTASGTTYNEQFF
CDR3nt: TGCGCCAGCAGCCCGACGGCTAGCGGGACTACCTACAATGAGCAGTTCTTC

len: 14
v_gene: TRBV18
d_gene: -
abundance: -
j_gene: TRBJ2-5
CDR3aa: CASSPQRLEETQYF
CDR3nt: TGTGCCAGCTCACCCCAGAGACTAGAAGAGACCCAGTACTTC

len: 13
v_gene: TRBV25-1
d_gene: TRBD1
abundance: -
j_gene: TRBJ1-4
CDR3aa: CASRMTGGEKLFF
CDR3nt: TGTGCCAGCAGGATGACAGGGGGAGAAAAACTGTTTTTT

len: 14
v_gene: TRBV28
d_gene: -
abundance: -
j_gene: TRBJ1-1
CDR3aa: CASRTGTRNTEAFF
CDR3nt: TGTGCCAGCAGAACAGGGACGAGGAACACTGAAGCTTTCTTT

len: 15
v_gene: TRBV7-3
d_gene: -
abundance: -
j_gene: TRBJ2-5
CDR3aa: CASSLHPTSQETQYF
CDR3nt: TGTGCCAGCAGCTTACACCCGACAAGCCAAGAGACCCAGTACTTC

len: 16
v_gene: TRBV9
d_gene: TRBD1
abundance: -
j_gene: TRBJ2-2
CDR3aa: CASSVARQGWIGELFF
CDR3nt: TGTGCCAGCAGCGTAGCTAGACAGGGGTGGATCGGGGAGCTGTTTTTT

len: 15
v_gene: TRBV4-3
d_gene: -
abundance: few
j_gene: TRBJ2-1
CDR3aa: CASSQGPSSYNEQFF
CDR3nt: TGCGCCAGCAGCCAAGGGCCCTCCTCCTACAATGAGCAGTTCTTC

len: 15
v_gene: TRBV29-1
d_gene: TRBD1
abundance: -
j_gene: TRBJ1-3
CDR3aa: CSVDLGQGFGNTIYF
CDR3nt: TGCAGCGTTGACCTCGGACAGGGGTTTGGAAACACCATATATTTT

len: 15
v_gene: TRBV27
d_gene: TRBD1
abundance: -
j_gene: TRBJ2-7
CDR3aa: CASSSGQGIAYEQYF
CDR3nt: TGTGCCAGCAGTTCAGGACAGGGTATCGCCTACGAGCAGTACTTC

len: 15
v_gene: TRBV7-2
d_gene: TRBD2
abundance: -
j_gene: TRBJ2-3
CDR3aa: CASSLLLAGGDTQYF
CDR3nt: TGTGCCAGCAGCTTACTACTAGCGGGAGGCGATACGCAGTATTTT

len: 16
v_gene: TRBV7-9
d_gene: -
abundance: -
j_gene: TRBJ1-6
CDR3aa: CASSLALGWDSAPLHF
CDR3nt: TGTGCCAGCAGCTTAGCTTTGGGCTGGGATTCGGCGCCCCTCCACTTT

len: 13
v_gene: TRBV15
d_gene: -
abundance: -
j_gene: TRBJ2-1
CDR3aa: CASGRAPVNEQFF
CDR3nt: TGTGCCTCGGGTAGGGCGCCCGTCAATGAGCAGTTCTTC

len: 16
v_gene: TRBV10-3
d_gene: TRBD1
abundance: -
j_gene: TRBJ2-3
CDR3aa: CAISNTGGLSTDTQYF
CDR3nt: TGTGCCATCAGTAACACAGGGGGGCTTAGCACAGATACGCAGTATTTT

len: 15
v_gene: TRBV4-3
d_gene: TRBD2
abundance: -
j_gene: TRBJ2-7
CDR3aa: CASSQETGRGHEQYF
CDR3nt: TGCGCCAGCAGCCAAGAAACCGGGAGGGGTCACGAGCAGTACTTC

len: 15
v_gene: TRBV7-2
d_gene: TRBD2
abundance: -
j_gene: TRBJ2-7
CDR3aa: CASSSGLAGPYEQYF
CDR3nt: TGTGCCAGCAGCTCAGGACTAGCGGGACCCTACGAGCAGTACTTC

len: 15
v_gene: TRBV28
d_gene: -
abundance: -
j_gene: TRBJ2-7
CDR3aa: CASSLRLKASYEQYF
CDR3nt: TGTGCCAGCAGCCTTAGACTTAAAGCCTCCTACGAGCAGTACTTC

len: 16
v_gene: TRBV4-3
d_gene: TRBD1
abundance: -
j_gene: TRBJ2-7
CDR3aa: CASSQDFGTGSWEQYF
CDR3nt: TGCGCCAGCAGCCAAGATTTCGGGACAGGGTCCTGGGAGCAGTACTTC

len: 13
v_gene: TRBV6-1
d_gene: -
abundance: -
j_gene: TRBJ2-7
CDR3aa: CASSEVRASRLYF
CDR3nt: TGTGCCAGCAGTGAAGTGAGGGCCTCAAGGCTGTACTTC

len: 15
v_gene: TRBV6-1
d_gene: TRBD2
abundance: -
j_gene: TRBJ2-7
CDR3aa: CASSEMGLAGGPQYF
CDR3nt: TGTGCCAGCAGTGAAATGGGACTAGCGGGAGGGCCTCAGTACTTC

len: 15
v_gene: TRBV7-9
d_gene: -
abundance: -
j_gene: TRBJ2-1
CDR3aa: CASSLVRSVEGEQFF
CDR3nt: TGTGCCAGCAGCTTAGTTCGGTCCGTTGAGGGTGAGCAGTTCTTC

len: 16
v_gene: TRBV4-2
d_gene: TRBD1
abundance: -
j_gene: TRBJ1-4
CDR3aa: CASSQDSGQGSEKLFF
CDR3nt: TGTGCCAGCAGCCAAGATTCGGGACAGGGTAGCGAAAAACTGTTTTTT

len: 14
v_gene: TRBV6-6
d_gene: TRBD1
abundance: -
j_gene: TRBJ1-2
CDR3aa: CASTSSPDREGYTF
CDR3nt: TGTGCCAGCACTTCCTCCCCGGACAGGGAGGGCTACACCTTC

len: 13
v_gene: TRBV10-3
d_gene: TRBD1
abundance: -
j_gene: TRBJ1-1
CDR3aa: CAIGGGQGTEAFF
CDR3nt: TGTGCCATCGGGGGGGGACAGGGGACTGAAGCTTTCTTT

len: 13
v_gene: TRBV30
d_gene: TRBD2
abundance: -
j_gene: TRBJ2-1
CDR3aa: CAWTGGSSGEQFF
CDR3nt: TGTGCCTGGACAGGCGGGAGCTCGGGGGAGCAGTTCTTC

len: 15
v_gene: TRBV7-2
d_gene: -
abundance: -
j_gene: TRBJ2-1
CDR3aa: CASSGGQGGNREQFF
CDR3nt: TGTGCCAGCAGCGGAGGACAAGGGGGGAATCGTGAGCAGTTCTTC

len: 14
v_gene: TRBV28
d_gene: -
abundance: -
j_gene: TRBJ1-4
CDR3aa: CASTLGQANEKLFF
CDR3nt: TGTGCCAGCACCCTTGGGCAGGCTAATGAAAAACTGTTTTTT

len: 13
v_gene: TRBV28
d_gene: -
abundance: -
j_gene: TRBJ1-4
CDR3aa: CASSWAHNEKLFF
CDR3nt: TGTGCCAGCAGTTGGGCTCATAATGAAAAACTGTTTTTT

len: 14
v_gene: TRBV2
d_gene: -
abundance: once
j_gene: TRBJ2-5
CDR3aa: CASSEQGGRETQYF
CDR3nt: TGTGCCAGCAGTGAACAGGGTGGGCGCGAGACCCAGTACTTC

len: 13
v_gene: TRBV6-5
d_gene: -
abundance: -
j_gene: TRBJ1-5
CDR3aa: CASRSQGNQPQHF
CDR3nt: TGTGCCAGCAGATCTCAGGGGAACCAGCCCCAGCATTTT

len: 14
v_gene: TRBV28
d_gene: TRBD1
abundance: -
j_gene: TRBJ2-7
CDR3aa: CASRDDRGLDEQYF
CDR3nt: TGTGCCAGCAGGGACGACAGGGGGCTCGACGAGCAGTACTTC

len: 17
v_gene: TRBV19
d_gene: TRBD1
abundance: -
j_gene: TRBJ1-5
CDR3aa: CASSTPGQGSGNQPQHF
CDR3nt: TGTGCCAGTAGTACCCCGGGACAGGGGTCGGGCAATCAGCCCCAGCATTTT

len: 16
v_gene: TRBV4-2
d_gene: -
abundance: few
j_gene: TRBJ2-7
CDR3aa: CASSQGGLGLEHEQYF
CDR3nt: TGTGCCAGCAGCCAAGGTGGACTCGGACTGGAACACGAGCAGTACTTC

len: 12
v_gene: TRBV15
d_gene: -
abundance: -
j_gene: TRBJ2-3
CDR3aa: CATSTETDTQYF
CDR3nt: TGTGCCACCAGCACTGAAACAGATACGCAGTATTTT

len: 15
v_gene: TRBV7-2
d_gene: -
abundance: -
j_gene: TRBJ1-1
CDR3aa: CASSLVPQRATEAFF
CDR3nt: TGTGCCAGCAGCTTAGTCCCCCAACGGGCCACTGAAGCTTTCTTT

len: 15
v_gene: TRBV7-9
d_gene: TRBD1
abundance: -
j_gene: TRBJ2-3
CDR3aa: CASSLEGATTDTQYF
CDR3nt: TGTGCCAGCAGCTTAGAGGGGGCTACCACAGATACGCAGTATTTT

len: 15
v_gene: TRBV5-1
d_gene: TRBD1
abundance: -
j_gene: TRBJ2-7
CDR3aa: CASSLSPGQQYEQYF
CDR3nt: TGCGCCAGCAGCTTGTCGCCGGGACAGCAGTACGAGCAGTACTTC

len: 16
v_gene: TRBV4-3
d_gene: TRBD1
abundance: -
j_gene: TRBJ2-1
CDR3aa: CASSQDPGQGSSRQFF
CDR3nt: TGCGCCAGCAGCCAAGACCCGGGACAGGGGTCCTCCCGGCAGTTCTTC

len: 16
v_gene: TRBV4-2
d_gene: -
abundance: once
j_gene: TRBJ2-4
CDR3aa: CASSQQSRSGENIQYF
CDR3nt: TGTGCCAGCAGCCAACAATCACGGTCGGGGGAAAACATTCAGTACTTC

len: 14
v_gene: TRBV7-3
d_gene: -
abundance: -
j_gene: TRBJ1-1
CDR3aa: CASSYGTSGTEAFF
CDR3nt: TGTGCCAGCAGCTATGGGACCTCGGGAACTGAAGCTTTCTTT

len: 13
v_gene: TRBV2
d_gene: -
abundance: -
j_gene: TRBJ1-1
CDR3aa: CASSVDQNTEAFF
CDR3nt: TGTGCCAGCAGTGTTGATCAGAACACTGAAGCTTTCTTT

len: 16
v_gene: TRBV15
d_gene: -
abundance: -
j_gene: TRBJ2-7
CDR3aa: CATSRDLSGVEGGQYF
CDR3nt: TGTGCCACCAGCAGAGATTTATCGGGCGTCGAGGGTGGGCAGTACTTC

len: 15
v_gene: TRBV5-6
d_gene: -
abundance: -
j_gene: TRBJ2-7
CDR3aa: CASSLYSGGGYEQYF
CDR3nt: TGTGCCAGCAGCTTGTATTCAGGTGGGGGCTACGAGCAGTACTTC

len: 18
v_gene: TRBV9
d_gene: TRBD1
abundance: -
j_gene: TRBJ2-3
CDR3aa: CASSVDLAGTVFTDTQYF
CDR3nt: TGTGCCAGCAGCGTAGACTTGGCCGGGACAGTATTCACAGATACGCAGTATTTT

len: 15
v_gene: TRBV5-1
d_gene: TRBD2
abundance: -
j_gene: TRBJ2-1
CDR3aa: CASSLATSGKNEQFF
CDR3nt: TGCGCCAGCAGCTTGGCGACTAGCGGGAAGAATGAGCAGTTCTTC

len: 12
v_gene: TRBV6-6
d_gene: -
abundance: -
j_gene: TRBJ1-1
CDR3aa: CASSLQGTEAFF
CDR3nt: TGTGCCAGCAGTTTACAGGGTACTGAAGCTTTCTTT

len: 16
v_gene: TRBV7-2
d_gene: -
abundance: -
j_gene: TRBJ1-1
CDR3aa: CASSLAGTVQNTEAFF
CDR3nt: TGTGCCAGCAGCTTAGCAGGGACCGTTCAAAACACTGAAGCTTTCTTT

len: 15
v_gene: TRBV30
d_gene: -
abundance: -
j_gene: TRBJ2-1
CDR3aa: CAWSKALGVYNEQFF
CDR3nt: TGTGCCTGGAGTAAGGCGTTAGGTGTATACAATGAGCAGTTCTTC

len: 14
v_gene: TRBV28
d_gene: TRBD1
abundance: -
j_gene: TRBJ1-2
CDR3aa: CASTGQGPVYGYTF
CDR3nt: TGTGCCAGCACCGGACAGGGGCCCGTCTATGGCTACACCTTC

len: 14
v_gene: TRBV30
d_gene: -
abundance: -
j_gene: TRBJ1-2
CDR3aa: CAWSGPGLFSGYTF
CDR3nt: TGTGCCTGGAGTGGGCCAGGTTTGTTCTCTGGCTACACCTTC

len: 13
v_gene: TRBV19
d_gene: -
abundance: -
j_gene: TRBJ1-2
CDR3aa: CASSLRVNYGYTF
CDR3nt: TGTGCCAGTAGTTTGCGGGTTAACTATGGCTACACCTTC

len: 11
v_gene: TRBV29-1
d_gene: TRBD2
abundance: -
j_gene: TRBJ2-1
CDR3aa: CSGEGWGEQFF
CDR3nt: TGCAGCGGGGAGGGGTGGGGTGAGCAGTTCTTC

len: 16
v_gene: TRBV9
d_gene: -
abundance: -
j_gene: TRBJ2-2
CDR3aa: CASSVVSPTNTGELFF
CDR3nt: TGTGCCAGCAGCGTAGTTTCCCCCACGAACACCGGGGAGCTGTTTTTT

len: 14
v_gene: TRBV5-1
d_gene: -
abundance: -
j_gene: TRBJ2-7
CDR3aa: CASRPETVLGEQYF
CDR3nt: TGCGCCAGCAGACCGGAGACAGTCCTGGGGGAGCAGTACTTC

len: 15
v_gene: TRBV28
d_gene: -
abundance: -
j_gene: TRBJ2-4
CDR3aa: CASSSEGIAKNIQYF
CDR3nt: TGTGCCAGCAGTAGCGAGGGGATAGCCAAAAACATTCAGTACTTC

len: 17
v_gene: TRBV9
d_gene: TRBD1
abundance: -
j_gene: TRBJ2-1
CDR3aa: CASSADSDRATYNEQFF
CDR3nt: TGTGCCAGCAGCGCAGATTCGGACAGGGCGACCTACAATGAGCAGTTCTTC